The 9 T cell receptor beta chains reported below all come from one sample, sequenced in a study of cytomegalovirus exposure and HLA in healthy donors. Sequencing used immunoSEQ multiplex PCR; TCRdb keeps in-frame clones, though not all of them. The sample carries 130,000 to 150,000 clones, 88% recorded once. The sample was PBMCs. The receptor source for this set is a young woman in good health and CMV-seropositive.

CDR3 loop: CASSFGAGQGYTF. DNA for the CDR3: TGTGCCAGCAGCTTTGGGGCAGGTCAGGGCTACACCTTC. The genes are TRBV5-4 and TRBJ1-2; the D gene is possibly TRBD1 (5 bases). Trimming left V 2 bases short and J 8 bases short, with 13 bases between. The CDR3 is 13 residues long. The germline V gene encodes CDR1 SGHNT and CDR2 YYREEE (reference sequence).

The CDR3 nucleotides read TGTGCCAGCAGCCCCACGGGGAACACAGATACGCAGTATTTT. Amino acid sequence: CASSPTGNTDTQYF. The chain joins TRBV7-6 to TRBJ2-3, with TRBD2 as a possible D gene (5 bases). V was trimmed by 5 bases and J by 2 bases, leaving 11 bases between them. The CDR3 runs to 14 residues. Germline loops: CDR1 SGHVS, CDR2 FNYEAQ.

This clone has more than one count but fewer than ten. This rearrangement joins TRBV6-1 to TRBJ1-2, with a tentative D call TRBD1 (5 bases). The CDR3 spans 14 residues. Trimming pared 8 bases from V and 4 bases from J, leaving 17 bases between. The germline V gene has CDR1 MNHNS and CDR2 SASEGT. The CDR3, as DNA: TGTGCCAGCCCCGACAGACATGCGATCTATGGCTACACCTTC. It codes for CASPDRHAIYGYTF.

This clone was observed a single time. The chain couples TRBV19 to TRBJ2-1, with TRBD2 matching over 7 bases. CDR1 is LNHDA and CDR2 is SQIVND in the germline V gene (reference sequence). The CDR3 is made up of 15 amino acids. With V trimmed by 5 bases and J by 0 bases, 4 bases remained unmatched. Here the CDR3 reads CASSPSGSSYNEQFF. As DNA, the CDR3 is TGTGCCAGTAGTCCTAGCGGCAGCTCCTACAATGAGCAGTTCTTC.

This chain joins TRBV10-1 and TRBJ1-6; maybe TRBD1 (6 bases). This CDR3 contains 15 residues. Trimming took 1 base from V and 7 from J, leaving 11 bases between them. Germline assignment: CDR1 WNHNN and CDR2 SYGVQD (reference sequence). DNA for the CDR3: TGCGCCAGCAGTGAGTTCAGGGGAAAAAATTCACCCCTCCACTTT. Protein product: CASSEFRGKNSPLHF.

The rearrangement uses TRBV5-6 and TRBJ1-5; TRBD1 might be the D (5 bases). V lost 0 bases and J lost 2, with 12 bases in between. The CDR3 is 16 amino acids. Germline CDR1 is SGHDT and CDR2 is YYEEEE. This chain's CDR3 is CASSLAWARGNQPQHF. The DNA for the CDR3 is TGTGCCAGCAGCTTGGCCTGGGCCAGGGGCAATCAGCCCCAGCATTTT.

V is TRBV6-5 and J is TRBJ2-5; 9 nucleotides agree with TRBD1. Trimming removed 7 bases from V and 1 base from J; junction bases left unmatched: 4. CDR1 and CDR2 from the germline V gene are MNHEY and SVGAGI. The CDR3 is 14 residues long. The CDR3 loop reads CASTSQGAQETQYF. CDR3 sequence (DNA): TGTGCCAGCACTTCACAGGGGGCCCAAGAGACCCAGTACTTC.

About this clone itself: At one end, the junction sequence differs from germline, possibly due to a read error. V and J are TRBV2 and TRBJ2-1, with 7 bases identical to TRBD2. The V gene's germline CDR1 is SNHLY and CDR2 FYNNEI. The CDR3 loop spans 12 amino acids. The CDR3 loop reads CASSGLANGQFF. As DNA, the CDR3 is TGTGCCAGCAGTGGACTAGCTAATGGGCAGTTCTTC.

The rearrangement joins TRBV11-2 to TRBJ1-4; perhaps TRBD1 as D (6 bases). Germline V gene sequence: CDR1 SGHAT, CDR2 FQNNGV. The CDR3 covers 13 residues. Trimming removed 5 bases at V and 7 bases at J, with 11 bases between. CDR3 coding DNA: TGTGCCAGCAGCGCTGCAGGGGCTGAAAAACTGTTTTTT. It encodes CASSAAGAEKLFF.